The rows below give T cell receptor beta chains drawn from one sample of a study of regulatory T cells in long-lasting Graves disease. TCRdb passed the multiplex PCR reads through MiXCR, listing each CDR3 protein once. Of hundreds of thousands of distinct CDR3 sequences listed, roughly 15% were seen once; the top ten hold 15% to 20%. Another study also made use of these data, one on T cells in Graves' hyperthyroidism and ophthalmopathy.

Sequenced material: peripheral blood mononuclear cells (PBMCs), taken at new diagnosis, from a patient treated with antithyroid drugs. These receptors originate from a woman between 25 and 40 years old with Graves disease. Both conserved end residues are trimmed from each CDR3.

v_call	j_call	cdr3_length	cdr3_aa
TRBV29-1	TRBJ1-2	12	SVTSTRGNYGYT
TRBV2	TRBJ1-6	14	ASSQETGPVSSPLH
TRBV28	TRBJ2-1	14	ASSLYTSSGRNEQF
TRBV18	TRBJ2-7	13	ASSPGGTGDYEQY
TRBV5-6	TRBJ1-2	11	ASSLTPAPGYT
TRBV3-1	TRBJ2-1	11	ASTQHGVSEQF
TRBV18	TRBJ2-7	12	ASSPMGASYEQY
TRBV20-1	TRBJ1-5	16	SAREPGRRGLRNQPQH
TRBV5-1	TRBJ1-4	11	ASSVLADEKLF
TRBV30	TRBJ2-7	11	AWSVQGAYEQY
TRBV12-3/TRBV12-4	TRBJ2-7	19	ASSFRARGLAGAPFSYEQY
TRBV19	TRBJ1-5	13	ASSSRGRANQPQH
TRBV2	TRBJ1-6	13	ASNAADRGHSPLH
TRBV6-5	TRBJ2-7	13	ASSYLGALTGEQY
TRBV12-3/TRBV12-4	TRBJ1-4	14	ASSLGQALTNEKLF
TRBV10-3	TRBJ2-3	12	AIKTDSSTDTQY
TRBV19	TRBJ2-1	13	ASSTPGSVRNEQF
TRBV12-3/TRBV12-4	TRBJ1-4	12	ASGGGGSGEKLF
TRBV24-1	TRBJ1-1	13	ATSDSSRMNTEAF
TRBV3-1	TRBJ2-3	13	ASSQETRETDTQY
TRBV7-9	TRBJ2-1	13	ASSGNRGRYNEQF
TRBV9	TRBJ2-1	13	ASSARSGGENEQF
TRBV4-1	TRBJ2-1	11	ASSPRDYDEQF